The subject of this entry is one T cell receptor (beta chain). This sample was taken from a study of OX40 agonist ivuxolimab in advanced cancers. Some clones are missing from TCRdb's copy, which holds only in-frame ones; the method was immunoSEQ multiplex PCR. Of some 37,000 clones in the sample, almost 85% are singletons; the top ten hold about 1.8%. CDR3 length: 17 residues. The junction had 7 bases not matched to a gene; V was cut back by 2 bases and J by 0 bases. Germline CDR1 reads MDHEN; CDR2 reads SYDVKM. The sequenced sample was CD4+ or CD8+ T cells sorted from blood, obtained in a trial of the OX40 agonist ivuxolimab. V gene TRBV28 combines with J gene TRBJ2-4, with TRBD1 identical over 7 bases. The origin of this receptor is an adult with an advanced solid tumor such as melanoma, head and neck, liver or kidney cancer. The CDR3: CASSLRTWTGAKNIQYF. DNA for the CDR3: TGTGCCAGCAGTTTAAGGACCTGGACAGGAGCCAAAAACATTCAGTACTTC.